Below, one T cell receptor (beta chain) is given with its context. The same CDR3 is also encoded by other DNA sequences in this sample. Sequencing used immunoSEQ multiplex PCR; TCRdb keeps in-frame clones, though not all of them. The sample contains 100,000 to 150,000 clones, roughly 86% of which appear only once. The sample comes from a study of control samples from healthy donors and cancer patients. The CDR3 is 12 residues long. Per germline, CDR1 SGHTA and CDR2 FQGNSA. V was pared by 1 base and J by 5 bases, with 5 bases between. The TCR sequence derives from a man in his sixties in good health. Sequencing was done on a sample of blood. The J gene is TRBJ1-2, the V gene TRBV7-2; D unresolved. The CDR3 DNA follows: TGTGCCAGCAGCTTAGAAGGGTATGGCTACACCTTC. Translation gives CASSLEGYGYTF.